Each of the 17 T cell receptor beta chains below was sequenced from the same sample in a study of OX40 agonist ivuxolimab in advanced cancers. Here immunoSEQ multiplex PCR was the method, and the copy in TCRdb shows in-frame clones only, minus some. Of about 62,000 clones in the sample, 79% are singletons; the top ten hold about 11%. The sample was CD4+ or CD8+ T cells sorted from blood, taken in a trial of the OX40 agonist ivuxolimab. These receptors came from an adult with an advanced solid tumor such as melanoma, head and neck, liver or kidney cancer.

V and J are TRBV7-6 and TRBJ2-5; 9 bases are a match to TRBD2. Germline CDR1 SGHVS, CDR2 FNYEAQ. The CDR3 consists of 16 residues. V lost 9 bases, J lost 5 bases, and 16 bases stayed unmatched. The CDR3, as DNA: TGTGCCAGTACTCTGATGCAAGCGGGGGGCTGGGAGACCCAGTACTTC. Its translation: CASTLMQAGGWETQYF.

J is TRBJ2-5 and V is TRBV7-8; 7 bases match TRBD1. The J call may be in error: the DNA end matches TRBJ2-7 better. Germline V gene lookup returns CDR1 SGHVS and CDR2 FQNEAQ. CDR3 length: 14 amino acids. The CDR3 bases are TGTGCCAGCAGCCTGGGACAGCTTGCTTACGAGCAGTACTTC. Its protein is CASSLGQLAYEQYF.

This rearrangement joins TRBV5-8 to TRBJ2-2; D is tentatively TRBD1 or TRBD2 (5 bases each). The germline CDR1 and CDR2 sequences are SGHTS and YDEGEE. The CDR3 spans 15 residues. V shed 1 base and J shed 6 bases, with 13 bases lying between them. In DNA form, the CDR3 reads TGTGCCAGCAGCTTGTGGAGAGGGGCGGCCGGGGAGCTGTTTTTT. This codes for CASSLWRGAAGELFF.

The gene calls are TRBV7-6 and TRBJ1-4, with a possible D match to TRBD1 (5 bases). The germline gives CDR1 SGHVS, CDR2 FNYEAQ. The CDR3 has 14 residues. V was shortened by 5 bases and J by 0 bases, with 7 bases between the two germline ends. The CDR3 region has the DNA TGTGCCAGCAGCCAGGGAGCAACTAATGAAAAACTGTTTTTT. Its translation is CASSQGATNEKLFF.

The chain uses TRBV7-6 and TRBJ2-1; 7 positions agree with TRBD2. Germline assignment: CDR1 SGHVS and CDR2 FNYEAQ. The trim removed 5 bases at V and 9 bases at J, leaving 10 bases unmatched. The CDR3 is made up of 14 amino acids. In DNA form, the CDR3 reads TGTGCCAGCAGCCGTACTAGCGATTCGAGTGAGCAGTTCTTC. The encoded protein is CASSRTSDSSEQFF.

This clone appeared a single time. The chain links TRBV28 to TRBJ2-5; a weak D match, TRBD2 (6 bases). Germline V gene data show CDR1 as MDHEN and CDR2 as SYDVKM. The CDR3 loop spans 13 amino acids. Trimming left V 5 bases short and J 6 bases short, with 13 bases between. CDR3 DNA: TGTGCCAGCAGTCCCGGAGGGGCCCAGACCCAGTACTTC. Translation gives CASSPGGAQTQYF. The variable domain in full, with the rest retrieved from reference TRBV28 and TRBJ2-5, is DVKVTQSSRYLVKRTGEKVFLECVQDMDHENMFWYRQDPGLGLRLIYFSYDVKMKEKGDIPEGYSVSREKKERFSLILESASTNQTSMYLCASSPGGAQTQYFGPGTRLLVL.

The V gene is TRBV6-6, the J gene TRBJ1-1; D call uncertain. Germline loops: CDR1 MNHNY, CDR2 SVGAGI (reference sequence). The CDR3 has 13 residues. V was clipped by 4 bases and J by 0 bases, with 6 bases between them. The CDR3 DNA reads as TGTGCCAGCAGTTGGGTCATGAACACTGAAGCTTTCTTT. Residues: CASSWVMNTEAFF.

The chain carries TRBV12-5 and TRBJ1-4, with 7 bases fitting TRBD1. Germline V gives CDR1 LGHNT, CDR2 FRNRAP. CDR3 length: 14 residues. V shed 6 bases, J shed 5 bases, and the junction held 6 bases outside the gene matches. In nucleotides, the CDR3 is TGTGCTAGTGGCGGGACAGACTTCAATGAAAAACTGTTTTTT. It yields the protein CASGGTDFNEKLFF.

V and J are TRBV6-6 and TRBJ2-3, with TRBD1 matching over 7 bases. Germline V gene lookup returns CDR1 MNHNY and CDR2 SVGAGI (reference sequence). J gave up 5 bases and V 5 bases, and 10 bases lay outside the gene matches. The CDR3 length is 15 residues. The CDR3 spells CASSLRQGAVDTQYF. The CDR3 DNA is TGTGCCAGCAGTCTCCGACAGGGTGCGGTAGATACGCAGTATTTT.

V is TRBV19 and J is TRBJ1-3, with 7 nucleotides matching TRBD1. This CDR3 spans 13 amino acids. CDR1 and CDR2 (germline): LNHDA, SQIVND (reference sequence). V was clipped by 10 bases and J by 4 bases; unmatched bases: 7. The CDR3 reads CATEGASGNTIYF. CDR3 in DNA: TGTGCCACTGAGGGGGCTTCGGGAAACACCATATATTTT.

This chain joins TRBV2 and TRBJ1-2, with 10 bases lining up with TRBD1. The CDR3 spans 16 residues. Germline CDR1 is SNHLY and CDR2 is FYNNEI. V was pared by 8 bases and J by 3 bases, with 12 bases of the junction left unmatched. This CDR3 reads CASYLRSGTGDYGYTF. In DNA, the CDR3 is TGTGCCAGCTACTTAAGATCCGGGACAGGGGACTATGGCTACACCTTC.

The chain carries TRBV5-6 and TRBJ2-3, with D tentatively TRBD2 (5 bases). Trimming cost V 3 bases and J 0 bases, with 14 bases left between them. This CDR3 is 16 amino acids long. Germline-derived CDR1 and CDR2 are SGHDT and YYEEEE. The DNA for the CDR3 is TGTGCCAGCAGCTGGAGGACTTTGTCTAGCACAGATACGCAGTATTTT. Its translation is CASSWRTLSSTDTQYF.

CDR3 region: CASSPERVEAFF. The CDR3 DNA sequence: TGTGCCAGCTCGCCCGAAAGGGTTGAAGCTTTCTTT. The rearrangement links TRBV18 to TRBJ1-1, with D unresolved. The CDR3 covers 12 residues. Germline CDR1 is KGHSH and CDR2 is LQKENI. V lost 6 bases to trimming and J lost 7 bases, with 12 bases between them. Full variable domain (missing parts from reference TRBV18 and TRBJ1-1): NAGVMQNPRHLVRRRGQEARLRCSPMKGHSHVYWYRQLPEEGLKFMVYLQKENIIDESGMPKERFSAEFPKEGPSILRIQQVVRGDSAAYFCASSPERVEAFFGQGTRLTVV.

The DNA for the CDR3 is TGTGCCAGCAGCTTAGGCAACGGGGGCTACGAGCAGTACTTC. Amino acids: CASSLGNGGYEQYF. J is TRBJ2-7 and V is TRBV11-2, with D tentatively TRBD2 (6 bases). This CDR3 contains 14 residues. Deletions cut 1 base from V and 3 bases from J, with 10 bases between. CDR1 and CDR2 (germline): SGHAT, FQNNGV.

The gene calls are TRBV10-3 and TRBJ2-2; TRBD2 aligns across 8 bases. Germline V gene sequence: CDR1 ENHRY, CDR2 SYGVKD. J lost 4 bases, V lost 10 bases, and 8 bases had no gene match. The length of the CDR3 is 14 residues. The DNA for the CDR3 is TGTGCCACTTCGGGGGGGTCGAGCACCGGGGAGCTGTTTTTT. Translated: CATSGGSSTGELFF.

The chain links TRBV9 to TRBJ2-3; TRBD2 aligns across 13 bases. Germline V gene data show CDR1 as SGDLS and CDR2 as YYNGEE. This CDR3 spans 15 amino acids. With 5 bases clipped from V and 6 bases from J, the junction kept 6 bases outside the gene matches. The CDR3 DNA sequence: TGTGCCAGCAGTCCGACTAGCGGGGGGTTGGATACGCAGTATTTT. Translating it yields CASSPTSGGLDTQYF.

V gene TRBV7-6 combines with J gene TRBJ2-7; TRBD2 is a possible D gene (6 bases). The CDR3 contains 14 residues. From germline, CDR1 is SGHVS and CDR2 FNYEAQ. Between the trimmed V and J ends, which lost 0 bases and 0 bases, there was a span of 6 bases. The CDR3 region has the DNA TGTGCCAGCAGCTTAGCGGACTACTCCTACGAGCAGTACTTC. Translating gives CASSLADYSYEQYF.